This T cell receptor beta chain was identified during a study of blood T cells in healthy people across ages. Primers used in a second PCR of roughly 7 to 12 cycles were a sample-barcoded 5' primer and a J-beta primer mix. Using its own MiXCR run on the 5' RACE reads, TCRdb lists one record per CDR3 protein. In the table there are about 1,500,000 distinct CDR3 sequences, roughly 30% of which are singletons. This receptor was obtained from a woman aged 30 to 39 in good health. The sample consisted of blood.

In DNA form, the CDR3 reads TGCAGTGCCTCTACTAGCGGGGGAAGAGAGACCCAGTACTTC. This translates into CSASTSGGRETQYF. The rearrangement joins TRBV20-1 to TRBJ2-5, with 11 bases lining up with TRBD2. CDR1 DFQATT and CDR2 SNEGSKA come from the germline V gene (reference sequence). V gave up 6 bases and J gave up 4 bases; unmatched junction bases: 7. This CDR3 is built from 14 residues.